What follows are 25 T cell receptor beta chains derived from one specimen sequenced in a study of blood T cell repertoires in COVID-19. Sequenced by immunoSEQ multiplex PCR; TCRdb stores in-frame clones only, minus some. The table records 250,000 to 300,000 clones, about 80% of them present only once. Input material: PBMCs or T cells enriched from blood (not recorded which). These receptors originate from a man between 45 and 60 years old who had recovered from COVID-19.

In its sample, this clone was seen once. This chain links TRBV29-1 with TRBJ2-1; perhaps TRBD2 as D (7 bases). Looked up from germline, CDR1 is SQVTM and CDR2 is ANQGSEA. The CDR3 is made up of 12 amino acids. CDR3 amino acids: CGGGGTYNEQFF. CDR3 DNA sequence: TGCGGGGGAGGGGGAACCTACAATGAGCAGTTCTTC.

V gene TRBV15 combines with J gene TRBJ1-6, with D unresolved. V was clipped by 1 base and J by 9 bases, with 7 bases between them. Germline V gene sequence: CDR1 LNHNV, CDR2 YYDKDF (reference sequence). The CDR3 is 13 residues long. The CDR3 protein is CATSRVRVSPLHF. CDR3 nucleotides: TGTGCCACCAGCAGAGTCCGGGTTTCACCCCTCCACTTT.

The V gene is TRBV7-3, the J gene TRBJ2-2; 7 bases agree with TRBD1. V lost 5 bases and J lost 6; bases outside the gene matches: 15. CDR3 length equals 17 residues. Germline V gene lookup returns CDR1 SGHTA and CDR2 FQGTGA. The chain's CDR3 is CASSQLLRQGPAGELFF. The CDR3 DNA reads TGTGCCAGCAGCCAGCTCTTACGACAGGGACCAGCCGGGGAGCTGTTTTTT.

The CDR3 nucleotides read TGTGCCAGTAGTTCCACAGCCACAGATACGCAGTATTTT. Protein: CASSSTATDTQYF. The rearrangement joins TRBV19 to TRBJ2-3; D is ambiguous. Trimming left V 5 bases short and J 2 bases short, with 8 bases between. Germline-derived CDR1 and CDR2 are LNHDA and SQIVND (reference sequence). The CDR3 spans 13 residues.

The chain is built from TRBV18 and TRBJ2-6; D gene uncertain. Trimming took off 5 bases at V and 2 bases at J, with 7 bases between the two ends. Germline lookup yields CDR1 KGHSH and CDR2 LQKENI. The CDR3 length is 14 residues. As DNA, the CDR3 is TGTGCCAGCTCATCCTCTGCTGGGGCCAACGTCCTGACTTTC. Its translation: CASSSSAGANVLTF.

This chain joins TRBV28 and TRBJ2-1; D remains unclear. The CDR3 has 13 residues. Trimming pared 1 base from V and 7 bases from J, leaving 8 bases between. Looked up from germline, CDR1 is MDHEN and CDR2 is SYDVKM. CDR3 sequence reads: CASSLFPPNEQFF. CDR3 bases: TGTGCCAGCAGTTTATTTCCCCCGAATGAGCAGTTCTTC.

The V gene is TRBV29-1, the J gene TRBJ1-4; no firm D call. Germline CDR1 SQVTM, CDR2 ANQGSEA. Trimming took 4 bases from V and 4 from J, leaving 7 bases between them. This CDR3 comprises 12 residues. The CDR3 sequence is CSVGAFNEKLFF. The CDR3 DNA is TGCAGCGTTGGGGCCTTTAATGAAAAACTGTTTTTT.

This clone was picked up one time. The rearrangement uses TRBV15 and TRBJ1-5; D not certain. The germline V gene has CDR1 LNHNV and CDR2 YYDKDF (reference sequence). Trimming stripped 3 bases from V and 4 bases from J, with 10 bases between. The CDR3 runs to 14 residues. The CDR3 DNA reads TGTGCCACCAGCAGTGCGGTTGGGAATCAGCCCCAGCATTTT. Amino acids: CATSSAVGNQPQHF.

In its sample, this clone was seen a few times. J is TRBJ1-1 and V is TRBV10-1, with 9 positions matching TRBD1. The germline V gene has CDR1 WNHNN and CDR2 SYGVQD (reference sequence). This CDR3 has 13 residues. J was trimmed by 3 bases and V by 6 bases; bases with no gene match: 2. CDR3 in DNA: TGCGCCAGCAGGAGGACAGGGGACACTGAAGCTTTCTTT. This translates into CASRRTGDTEAFF.

The CDR3 DNA follows: TGTGCCAGCAACAGGCGCTTGAGCTCCTACAATGAGCAGTTCTTC. Translated, it gives CASNRRLSSYNEQFF. The gene calls are TRBV27 and TRBJ2-1; possible D gene TRBD1, 5 bases. V lost 7 bases to trimming and J lost 0 bases, with 13 bases between them. Per the germline V gene, CDR1 is MNHEY and CDR2 is SMNVEV (reference sequence). CDR3 length equals 15 residues.

The chain carries TRBV29-1 and TRBJ2-7; TRBD1 matches 8 bases. The CDR3 is 13 residues long. The germline CDR1 and CDR2 sequences are SQVTM and ANQGSEA. V lost 4 bases, J lost 3 bases, and 5 bases stayed unmatched. The CDR3 spells CSVGDRLNYEQYF. The CDR3 region has the DNA TGCAGCGTTGGGGACAGGCTCAACTACGAGCAGTACTTC.

J is TRBJ1-4 and V is TRBV10-1; 9 bases match TRBD1. This CDR3 region has 16 residues. V trimming: 4 bases; J trimming: 3 bases; junction bases outside the gene matches: 6. Germline-derived CDR1 and CDR2 are WNHNN and SYGVQD (reference sequence). CDR3 in amino acids: CASSGNRGRANEKLFF. The DNA of the CDR3 is TGCGCCAGCAGTGGTAACAGGGGGCGTGCTAATGAAAAACTGTTTTTT.

This chain connects TRBV6-5 to TRBJ1-6; D is uncertain. The CDR3 runs to 12 residues. Looked up from germline, CDR1 is MNHEY and CDR2 is SVGAGI. Deletions cut 5 bases from V and 9 bases from J, with 8 bases between. CDR3 loop: CASSIPGSPLHF. The DNA for the CDR3 is TGTGCCAGCAGTATCCCGGGTTCACCCCTCCACTTT.

The rearrangement uses TRBV30 and TRBJ1-5; perhaps TRBD1 as D (5 bases). CDR3 size: 14 residues. CDR1 and CDR2 (germline): GTSNPN, SVGIG (reference sequence). V lost 3 bases and J lost 0, with 9 bases in between. The CDR3 spells CAWSGGDSNQPQHF. The CDR3 DNA sequence: TGTGCCTGGAGCGGGGGTGATAGCAATCAGCCCCAGCATTTT. The complete variable domain, with remaining parts taken from reference TRBV30 and TRBJ1-5, reads SQTIHQWPATLVQPVGSPLSLECTVEGTSNPNLYWYRQAAGRGLQLLFYSVGIGQISSEVPQNLSASRPQDRQFILSSKKLLLSDSGFYLCAWSGGDSNQPQHFGDGTRLSIL.

As for this clone: The sample has other DNA sequences that encode this CDR3 too. The chain combines TRBV9 with TRBJ2-7, with 7 bases lining up with TRBD1. V gave up 1 base and J gave up 3 bases; unmatched junction bases: 4. Germline CDR1 reads SGDLS; CDR2 reads YYNGEE. The CDR3 is made up of 14 amino acids. Here the CDR3 DNA reads TGTGCCAGCAGCGTACTCCGGGACAGCTACGAGCAGTACTTC. Amino acids: CASSVLRDSYEQYF.

This rearrangement joins TRBV6-2 or TRBV6-3 to TRBJ2-7; unclear D gene. With 5 bases removed from V and 0 bases from J, the gap between germline ends came to 5 bases. The germline V gene encodes CDR1 MNHEY and CDR2 SVGEGT. The CDR3 loop spans 12 amino acids. CDR3 nucleotides: TGTGCCAGCAGTCTAGACTCCTACGAGCAGTACTTC. This encodes CASSLDSYEQYF.

The chain links TRBV18 to TRBJ2-5; 8 nucleotides agree with TRBD2. V gave up 3 bases and J gave up 4 bases; unmatched junction bases: 7. CDR3 length: 15 amino acids. Germline loops: CDR1 KGHSH, CDR2 LQKENI. CDR3 DNA sequence: TGTGCCAGCTCACCGGTTAGCGGGATGGGAGAGACCCAGTACTTC. The encoded protein is CASSPVSGMGETQYF.

J is TRBJ1-5 and V is TRBV6-2 or TRBV6-3, with 8 bases matching TRBD1. With 5 bases clipped from V and 5 bases from J, the junction kept 8 bases outside the gene matches. CDR3 size: 15 residues. Germline CDR1 MNHEY, CDR2 SVGEGT. CDR3 sequence: CASSPVQGGHQPQHF. Written as DNA, the CDR3 is TGTGCCAGCAGTCCGGTACAGGGGGGTCATCAGCCCCAGCATTTT.

The chain is built from TRBV21-1 and TRBJ2-7; TRBD1 is the table's D call, not checked against the DNA. TRBV21-1 is deemed a pseudogene. The CDR3 has 14 residues. CDR3: CARGRDRGFYEQYF. The CDR3 bases are TGTGCCAGAGGTAGGGACAGGGGATTCTACGAGCAGTACTTC.

This sequence joins TRBV19 and TRBJ1-2, with D perhaps TRBD1 (5 bases). The germline gives CDR1 LNHDA, CDR2 SQIVND (reference sequence). The CDR3 spans 13 residues. V dropped 6 bases and J dropped 3 bases, with 11 bases sitting between them. CDR3 DNA sequence: TGTGCCAGTAGCAGGGAAGCGTACTATGGCTACACCTTC. It encodes CASSREAYYGYTF.

The chain recombines TRBV7-2 with TRBJ1-2; weak D call: TRBD1 (6 bases). The CDR3 is 14 residues long. With 5 bases removed from V and 4 bases from J, the gap between germline ends came to 14 bases. Germline CDR1 reads SGHTA; CDR2 reads FQGNSA. DNA of the CDR3: TGTGCCAGCAGCCCCGGGGGGGGGCCCTATGGCTACACCTTC. Translated: CASSPGGGPYGYTF.

This clone was counted once. The chain couples TRBV3-1 (or the pseudogene TRBV3-2) to TRBJ1-1; 10 nucleotides match TRBD1. The CDR3 is 15 residues long. Germline assignment: CDR1 LGHDT and CDR2 YNNKEL (reference sequence). V trimming: 2 bases; J trimming: 5 bases; junction bases outside the gene matches: 5. CDR3 residues: CASSQCADRGTEAFF. In nucleotides, the CDR3 is TGTGCCAGCAGCCAATGCGCGGACAGGGGGACTGAAGCTTTCTTT.

The rearrangement links TRBV9 to TRBJ1-3; D unclear. V gave up 8 bases and J gave up 0 bases, with 24 bases separating them. Germline values: CDR1 SGDLS, CDR2 YYNGEE. There are 18 residues in the CDR3. CDR3 DNA: TGTGCCAGAACAAAGGGAGTGCAGCCACAATTCTCTGGAAACACCATATATTTT. It codes for CARTKGVQPQFSGNTIYF.

Only a few counts were recorded for this clone. The chain links TRBV24-1 to TRBJ2-2; D call uncertain. Germline-derived CDR1 and CDR2 are KGHDR and SFDVKD. The CDR3 sequence is 14 residues long. Between the trimmed V and J ends, which lost 1 base and 3 bases, there was a span of 5 bases. The DNA of the CDR3 is TGTGCCACCAGTGATTTTACTGACACCGGGGAGCTGTTTTTT. It encodes CATSDFTDTGELFF.

V usage is TRBV10-3 and J usage is TRBJ1-6; TRBD1 matches 9 bases. The trim removed 5 bases at V and 8 bases at J, leaving 4 bases unmatched. Germline V lookup: CDR1 ENHRY, CDR2 SYGVKD. The CDR3 has 14 amino acids. The CDR3 nucleotides read TGTGCCATCAGTCCGGGACAGGGCTATTCACCCCTCCACTTT. Translation: CAISPGQGYSPLHF.